These 16 T cell receptor beta chains were sequenced from one sample in a study of long-term antiretroviral therapy in people with HIV. Survey-level resolution applied to immunoSEQ assay v3.0. TCRdb's table, derived via immunoSEQ multiplex PCR, lists solely in-frame clones and lacks some. The sample has about 20,000 clones; more than 65% are singletons. The starting material was unsorted PBMCs, obtained less than 2.5 years after starting antiretroviral therapy. The receptors here all came from a man aged 40-50 years with HIV.

The sample holds a few counts of this clone. This rearrangement joins TRBV19 to TRBJ2-1; TRBD2 might be the D (5 bases). This CDR3 is built from 15 residues. The germline V gene has CDR1 LNHDA and CDR2 SQIVND (reference sequence). Trimming shortened V by 3 bases and J by 1 base, and 10 bases separated the two germline ends. CDR3 amino acids: CASSIGGGSYNEQFF. The CDR3 DNA reads TGTGCCAGTAGTATTGGCGGAGGATCCTACAATGAGCAGTTCTTC.

The J gene is TRBJ2-4, the V gene TRBV29-1; 7 nucleotides align to TRBD1. The CDR3 loop spans 13 amino acids. CDR1 and CDR2 (germline): SQVTM, ANQGSEA. Trimming removed 3 bases from V and 9 bases from J; junction bases left unmatched: 8. The CDR3 nucleotides are TGCAGCGTTGAGAGTGACAGGGTGTCCATTCAGTACTTC. This gives the protein CSVESDRVSIQYF.

This clone was counted only a few times. This sequence joins TRBV10-3 and TRBJ2-2, with 7 bases identical to TRBD1. This CDR3 is 14 amino acids long. CDR1 is ENHRY, CDR2 SYGVKD, per germline. V dropped 8 bases and J dropped 4; count of bases not matched to a gene: 7. CDR3 nucleotides: TGTGCCATCCAAGACGGGACAGTCACCGGGGAGCTGTTTTTT. It yields the protein CAIQDGTVTGELFF.

The J gene is TRBJ2-7, the V gene TRBV28, with D tentatively TRBD2 (5 bases). Germline-derived CDR1 and CDR2 are MDHEN and SYDVKM. The CDR3 loop spans 16 amino acids. Trimming took 2 bases from V and 1 from J, leaving 15 bases between them. CDR3 nucleotide sequence: TGTGCCAGCAGTTTACCCAGCGGTAGCGCGTCCTACGAGCAGTACTTC. Translation: CASSLPSGSASYEQYF.

This chain connects TRBV5-1 to TRBJ2-3, with D perhaps TRBD1 or TRBD2 (5 bases each). The CDR3 has 15 residues. Trimming shortened V by 0 bases and J by 2 bases, and 10 bases separated the two germline ends. Germline lookup yields CDR1 SGHRS and CDR2 YFSETQ. CDR3 sequence (DNA): TGCGCCAGCAGCTTGGGAGGGGTACACACAGATACGCAGTATTTT. It is translated as CASSLGGVHTDTQYF.

V usage is TRBV18 and J usage is TRBJ2-2; 9 positions match TRBD1. The CDR3 is 17 amino acids. The V gene's germline CDR1 is KGHSH and CDR2 LQKENI. With 0 bases clipped from V and 2 bases from J, the junction kept 4 bases outside the gene matches. CDR3 nucleotide sequence: TGTGCCAGCTCACCACCTCCGGGACAGGGAAACACCGGGGAGCTGTTTTTT. Translation gives CASSPPPGQGNTGELFF. Full variable domain (rest looked up from reference TRBV18 and TRBJ2-2): NAGVMQNPRHLVRRRGQEARLRCSPMKGHSHVYWYRQLPEEGLKFMVYLQKENIIDESGMPKERFSAEFPKEGPSILRIQQVVRGDSAAYFCASSPPPGQGNTGELFFGEGSRLTVL.

The CDR3: CASSFAGGAGKTQYF. The CDR3 DNA follows: TGTGCCAGCAGCTTTGCGGGGGGCGCGGGAAAGACCCAGTACTTC. V usage is TRBV7-2 and J usage is TRBJ2-5; 8 bases align to TRBD2. The CDR3 consists of 15 residues. Germline CDR1 is SGHTA and CDR2 is FQGNSA. J gave up 6 bases and V 3 bases, and 9 bases lay outside the gene matches.

The chain is built from TRBV5-6 and TRBJ2-7; 7 nucleotides align to TRBD2. Germline CDR1 SGHDT, CDR2 YYEEEE. The CDR3 length is 14 residues. J was trimmed by 3 bases and V by 3 bases; bases with no gene match: 6. The CDR3 bases are TGTGCCAGCAGCTACTCCGGGACTATCTACGAGCAGTACTTC. Translation gives CASSYSGTIYEQYF.

This sequence joins TRBV29-1 and TRBJ2-7, with D perhaps matching TRBD1 (5 bases). Germline V gene lookup returns CDR1 SQVTM and CDR2 ANQGSEA. V was trimmed by 4 bases and J by 3 bases, leaving 10 bases between them. This CDR3 is built from 12 residues. The CDR3 sequence: CSVGQTLYEQYF. In DNA, the CDR3 is TGCAGCGTTGGACAGACACTCTACGAGCAGTACTTC.

The rearrangement uses TRBV29-1 and TRBJ2-2; no definite D call. CDR3 size: 13 residues. Trimming left V 3 bases short and J 0 bases short, with 5 bases between. CDR1 SQVTM and CDR2 ANQGSEA come from the germline V gene. DNA for the CDR3: TGCAGCGTTGAGGCCACGAACACCGGGGAGCTGTTTTTT. Translated: CSVEATNTGELFF.

This chain connects TRBV15 to TRBJ1-5; tentative D call: TRBD1 (6 bases). There are 15 residues in the CDR3. Per germline, CDR1 LNHNV and CDR2 YYDKDF (reference sequence). Trimming left V 2 bases short and J 4 bases short, with 12 bases between. Here the CDR3 reads CATSRTTGGNQPQHF. The CDR3 region has the DNA TGTGCCACCAGCAGAACGACAGGCGGGAATCAGCCCCAGCATTTT.

The chain links TRBV30 to TRBJ2-1, with 9 bases identical to TRBD1. CDR1 and CDR2 from the germline V gene are GTSNPN and SVGIG (reference sequence). This CDR3 is 13 amino acids long. Trimming cost V 3 bases and J 6 bases; bases outside gene matches: 3. Here the CDR3 reads CAWRVTGGNEQFF. CDR3 DNA sequence: TGTGCCTGGAGGGTGACAGGGGGCAATGAGCAGTTCTTC.

The J gene is TRBJ2-3, the V gene TRBV9, with no clear D. The germline V gene encodes CDR1 SGDLS and CDR2 YYNGEE. V dropped 0 bases and J dropped 2 bases, with 7 bases sitting between them. The CDR3 contains 14 residues. CDR3 nucleotide sequence: TGTGCCAGCAGCGTAGGTCCAACCACAGATACGCAGTATTTT. Translation: CASSVGPTTDTQYF.

The gene calls are TRBV5-1 and TRBJ1-1; TRBD1 is a possible D gene (5 bases). The V and J ends lost 4 bases and 3 bases respectively, with 16 bases between them. CDR3 size: 15 residues. Germline V gene data show CDR1 as SGHRS and CDR2 as YFSETQ. CDR3 in amino acids: CASSAVRSGDTEAFF. The DNA of the CDR3 is TGCGCCAGCAGCGCTGTACGCTCGGGGGACACTGAAGCTTTCTTT.

The V call is TRBV5-1, the J call TRBJ2-3; D unclear. This CDR3 has 15 residues. Germline CDR1 and CDR2: SGHRS and YFSETQ. V lost 1 base to trimming and J lost 1 base, with 10 bases between them. CDR3 sequence: CASSLRTDRTDTQYF. CDR3 in DNA: TGCGCCAGCAGCTTGAGGACGGACCGCACAGATACGCAGTATTTT.

The V and J genes are TRBV18 and TRBJ2-5; the D is unclear. Germline CDR1 and CDR2: KGHSH and LQKENI. Trimming stripped 5 bases from V and 0 bases from J, with 7 bases between. The CDR3 sequence is 13 residues long. The CDR3 spells CASSMGYQETQYF. CDR3 in DNA: TGTGCCAGCTCAATGGGATACCAAGAGACCCAGTACTTC.